The clone carrying this T cell receptor beta chain was observed a few times. What it recognizes is unknown. TCRdb ran MiXCR on the reads and lists one entry per CDR3 protein. The sample records 200,000 to 250,000 distinct CDR3 sequences, 35% to 40% being singletons. The data stem from a study of T cell repertoires in cytomegalovirus infection. Overall study context: From public TCR beta signatures came an indication of both CMV infection and matching HLA type.

Findings of the study overall: Cumulative frequency of public TCR beta families picked out carriers of CMV plus the relevant HLA. Predominance within the ex vivo response was attributable to HLA-C-restricted CMV-specific TCR beta clonotypes.

This clonotype originated in a human donor in good health (CMV status not recorded). Some clones in this sample may be carry-over from other donors' samples. The source material was CD8+ T cells from cultured PBMCs, sampled from culture after CMV antigen stimulation.

For the CDR3, the DNA is TGTGCCAGCAGCGCGGGACTAGCGGGGGCTAGCTCCTACGAGCAGTACTTC. It is translated as CASSAGLAGASSYEQYF. This chain uses TRBV7-9 with TRBJ2-7; TRBD2 matches 14 bases. Germline CDR1 and CDR2: SEHNR and FQNEAQ (reference sequence). Unmatched junction bases numbered 6, after V lost 5 bases and J lost 0 bases. CDR3 length: 17 amino acids.